This TCR beta chain emerged from a study of T cell changes during pregnancy in multiple sclerosis. Clones were sequenced by immunoSEQ multiplex PCR, and TCRdb holds only the in-frame ones, with some missing. The sample consists of approximately 25,000 clones, 85% to 90% of them appearing once. With V trimmed by 5 bases and J by 3 bases, 9 bases remained unmatched. In germline, CDR1 is SNHLY, CDR2 FYNNEI. The CDR3 is 15 residues long. The origin of this receptor is a female donor with multiple sclerosis, enrolled in a pregnancy study. The material was CD8+ T cells from peripheral blood mononuclear cells, obtained in the second trimester of pregnancy. The gene calls are TRBV2 and TRBJ1-1; 7 positions match TRBD1. The CDR3: CASSPTGQLYTEAFF. The CDR3 DNA reads TGTGCCAGCAGTCCTACGGGACAGCTTTACACTGAAGCTTTCTTT.